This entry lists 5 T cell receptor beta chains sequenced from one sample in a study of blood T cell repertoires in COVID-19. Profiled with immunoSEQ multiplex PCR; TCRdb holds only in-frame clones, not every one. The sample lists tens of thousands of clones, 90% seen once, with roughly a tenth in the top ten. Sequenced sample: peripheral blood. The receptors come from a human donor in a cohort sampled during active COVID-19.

The CDR3 region has the DNA TGTGCCAGCAGCTTGAGGCGGGAGAACCACAATGAGCAGTTCTTC. As protein: CASSLRRENHNEQFF. V and J are TRBV5-4 and TRBJ2-1; TRBD2 matches at 7 bases. The CDR3 contains 15 residues. Germline loops: CDR1 SGHNT, CDR2 YYREEE (reference sequence). V lost 1 base and J lost 5; bases outside the gene matches: 6.

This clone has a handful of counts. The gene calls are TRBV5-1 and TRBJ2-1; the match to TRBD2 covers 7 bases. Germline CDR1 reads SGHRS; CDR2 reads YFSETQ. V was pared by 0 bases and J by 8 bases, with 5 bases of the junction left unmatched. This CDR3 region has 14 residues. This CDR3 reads CASSLGTRGDEQFF. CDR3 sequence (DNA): TGCGCCAGCAGCTTGGGGACTAGAGGCGATGAGCAGTTCTTC.

The CDR3 spells CAISADRGVGEQYF. The CDR3 coding sequence is TGTGCCATCAGTGCGGACAGGGGGGTCGGAGAGCAGTACTTC. The genes are TRBV10-3 and TRBJ2-7, with TRBD1 matching 10 bases. Germline CDR1 and CDR2: ENHRY and SYGVKD. V shed 4 bases, J shed 7 bases, and the junction held 7 bases outside the gene matches. The CDR3 has 14 amino acids.

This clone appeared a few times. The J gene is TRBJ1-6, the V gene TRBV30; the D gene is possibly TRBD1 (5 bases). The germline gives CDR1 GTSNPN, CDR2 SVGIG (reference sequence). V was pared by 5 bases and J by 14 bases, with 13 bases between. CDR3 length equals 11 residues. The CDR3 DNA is TGTGCCTGGCGTGACAGCTTGACCCTCCACTTT. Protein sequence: CAWRDSLTLHF.

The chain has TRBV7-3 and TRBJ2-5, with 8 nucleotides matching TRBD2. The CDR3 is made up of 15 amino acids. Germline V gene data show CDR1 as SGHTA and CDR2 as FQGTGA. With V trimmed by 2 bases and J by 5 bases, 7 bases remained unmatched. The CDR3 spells CASSLGAGGRETQYF. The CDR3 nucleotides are TGTGCCAGCAGCTTAGGTGCGGGAGGACGGGAGACCCAGTACTTC. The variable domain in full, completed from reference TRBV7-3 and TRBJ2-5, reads GAGVSQTPSNKVTEKGKYVELRCDPISGHTALYWYRQSLGQGPEFLIYFQGTGAADDSGLPNDRFFAVRPEGSVSTLKIQRTERGDSAVYLCASSLGAGGRETQYFGPGTRLLVL.